The TCR beta chain under discussion was sequenced for a study of CD8+CD57+ T cells in acquired aplastic anemia. General observations from the study: Any difference that existed in CD8+ Simpson's diversity between patients and controls was not significant.

This clonotype appeared a few times. Antigen unknown. The CDR3 length is 15 residues. With 4 bases removed from V and 3 bases from J, the gap between germline ends came to 16 bases. Germline CDR1 reads SNHLY; CDR2 reads FYNNEI. Genomic DNA acted as the template from which TCR beta VDJ combination and CDR3 sequence profiling were carried out. TCRdb re-called the reads with MiXCR, one entry per CDR3 protein. Here the sample spans some 190,000 distinct CDR3 sequences, approximately 49% being singletons. V and J are TRBV2 and TRBJ2-7, with no clear D. Sequences were obtained from sorted CD4+, CD8+, or CD8+CD57+ T cells (not recorded which) from PBMCs. The source of this sequence is a human donor in good health. In nucleotides, the CDR3 is TGTGCCAGCAGTGGAGAGGACGGCCGTCTCTACGAGCAGTACTTC. This sequence encodes CASSGEDGRLYEQYF. The full variable domain, in which reference TRBV2 and TRBJ2-7 provide the parts outside the CDR3, is EPEVTQTPSHQVTQMGQEVILRCVPISNHLYFYWYRQILGQKVEFLVSFYNNEISEKSEIFDDQFSVERPDGSNFTLKIRSTKLEDSAMYFCASSGEDGRLYEQYFGPGTRLTVT.